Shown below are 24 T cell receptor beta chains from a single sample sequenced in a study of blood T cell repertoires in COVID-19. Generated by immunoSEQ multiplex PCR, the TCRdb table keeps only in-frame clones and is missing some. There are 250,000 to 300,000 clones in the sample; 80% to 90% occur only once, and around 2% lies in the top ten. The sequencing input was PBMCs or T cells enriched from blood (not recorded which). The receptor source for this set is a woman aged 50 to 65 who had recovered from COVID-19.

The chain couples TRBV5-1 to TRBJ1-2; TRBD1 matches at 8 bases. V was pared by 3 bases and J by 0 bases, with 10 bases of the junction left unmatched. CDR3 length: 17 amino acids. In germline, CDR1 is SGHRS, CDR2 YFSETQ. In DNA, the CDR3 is TGCGCCAGCAGCTCGACAGGGGCCCGACACGCTAACTATGGCTACACCTTC. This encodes CASSSTGARHANYGYTF.

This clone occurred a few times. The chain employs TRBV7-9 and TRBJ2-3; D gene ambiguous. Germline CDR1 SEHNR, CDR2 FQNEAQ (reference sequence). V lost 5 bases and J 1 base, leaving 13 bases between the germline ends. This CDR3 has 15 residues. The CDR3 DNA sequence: TGTGCCAGCAGCCCCTTCTTGAGCGGCACAGATACGCAGTATTTT. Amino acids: CASSPFLSGTDTQYF.

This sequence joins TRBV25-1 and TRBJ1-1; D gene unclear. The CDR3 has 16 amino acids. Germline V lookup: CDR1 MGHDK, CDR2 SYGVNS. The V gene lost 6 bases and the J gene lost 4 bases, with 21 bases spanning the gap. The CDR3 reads CASSSSWGAGGTEAFF. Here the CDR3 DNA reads TGTGCCAGCAGCTCCTCCTGGGGAGCAGGAGGCACTGAAGCTTTCTTT.

CDR3 region: CASSLAGERGLEQYF. The CDR3 nucleotides are TGCGCCAGCAGCTTGGCCGGGGAGCGAGGTCTCGAGCAGTACTTC. The rearrangement uses TRBV5-1 and TRBJ2-7, with D perhaps TRBD2 (5 bases). Germline assignment: CDR1 SGHRS and CDR2 YFSETQ. The V gene lost 0 bases and the J gene lost 6 bases, with 16 bases spanning the gap. The CDR3 contains 15 residues.

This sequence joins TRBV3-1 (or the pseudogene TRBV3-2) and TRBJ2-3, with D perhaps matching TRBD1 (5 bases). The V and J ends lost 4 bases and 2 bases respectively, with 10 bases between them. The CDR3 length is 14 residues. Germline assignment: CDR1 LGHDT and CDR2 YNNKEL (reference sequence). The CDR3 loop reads CASSLRTYTDTQYF. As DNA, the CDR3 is TGTGCCAGCAGCCTGCGGACATACACAGATACGCAGTATTTT.

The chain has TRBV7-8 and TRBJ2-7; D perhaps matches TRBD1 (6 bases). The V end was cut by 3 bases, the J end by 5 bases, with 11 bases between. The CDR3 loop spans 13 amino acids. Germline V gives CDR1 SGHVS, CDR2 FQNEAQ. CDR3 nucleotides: TGTGCCAGCAGCTTCTTACAGGGCAACGAGCAGTACTTC. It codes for CASSFLQGNEQYF.

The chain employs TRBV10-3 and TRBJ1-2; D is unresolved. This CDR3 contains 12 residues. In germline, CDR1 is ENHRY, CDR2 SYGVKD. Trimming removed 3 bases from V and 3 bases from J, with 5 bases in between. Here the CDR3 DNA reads TGTGCCATCAGTGATCCCTACTATGGCTACACCTTC. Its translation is CAISDPYYGYTF.

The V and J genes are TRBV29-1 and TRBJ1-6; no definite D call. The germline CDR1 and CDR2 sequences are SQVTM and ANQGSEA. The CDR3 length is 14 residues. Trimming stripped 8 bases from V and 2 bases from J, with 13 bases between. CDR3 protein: CSTPGGTYNSPLHF. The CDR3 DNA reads TGCAGCACCCCGGGAGGGACCTATAATTCACCCCTCCACTTT.

In nucleotides, the CDR3 is TGTGCCAGCAGATATGGGCGGGGGACCCCTCCTTTCTTT. Residues: CASRYGRGTPPFF. The rearrangement joins TRBV6-5 to TRBJ1-1, with TRBD1 as a possible D gene (5 bases). CDR1 is MNHEY and CDR2 is SVGAGI in the germline V gene. The CDR3 contains 13 residues. V was trimmed by 6 bases and J by 12 bases, leaving 20 bases between them.

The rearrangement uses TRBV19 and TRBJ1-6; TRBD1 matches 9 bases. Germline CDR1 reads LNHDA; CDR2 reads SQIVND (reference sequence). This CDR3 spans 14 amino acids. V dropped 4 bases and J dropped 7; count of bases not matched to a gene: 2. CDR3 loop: CASSRGTGNSPLHF. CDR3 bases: TGTGCCAGTAGTAGGGGGACAGGGAATTCACCCCTCCACTTT.

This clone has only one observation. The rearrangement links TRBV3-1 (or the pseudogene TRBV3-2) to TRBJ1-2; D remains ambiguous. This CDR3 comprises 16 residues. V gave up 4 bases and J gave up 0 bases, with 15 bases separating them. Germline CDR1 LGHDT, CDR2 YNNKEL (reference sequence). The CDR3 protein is CASSRARPTANYGYTF. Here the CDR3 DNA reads TGTGCCAGCAGCCGTGCTAGACCCACCGCTAACTATGGCTACACCTTC.

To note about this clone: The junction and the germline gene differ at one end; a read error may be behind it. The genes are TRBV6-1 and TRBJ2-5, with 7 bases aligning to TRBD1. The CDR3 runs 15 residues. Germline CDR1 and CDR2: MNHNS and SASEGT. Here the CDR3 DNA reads TGTGCCAGCAGAGAAGGACAGGCGCGTTGGGAGACCCAGTACTTC. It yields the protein CASREGQARWETQYF.

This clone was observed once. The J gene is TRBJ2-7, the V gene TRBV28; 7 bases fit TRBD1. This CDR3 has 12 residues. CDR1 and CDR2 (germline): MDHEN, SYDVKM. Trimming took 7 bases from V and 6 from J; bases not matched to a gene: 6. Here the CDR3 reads CASTTDRAEQYF. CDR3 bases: TGTGCCAGCACCACAGACAGGGCCGAGCAGTACTTC. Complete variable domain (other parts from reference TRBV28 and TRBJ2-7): DVKVTQSSRYLVKRTGEKVFLECVQDMDHENMFWYRQDPGLGLRLIYFSYDVKMKEKGDIPEGYSVSREKKERFSLILESASTNQTSMYLCASTTDRAEQYFGPGTRLTVT.

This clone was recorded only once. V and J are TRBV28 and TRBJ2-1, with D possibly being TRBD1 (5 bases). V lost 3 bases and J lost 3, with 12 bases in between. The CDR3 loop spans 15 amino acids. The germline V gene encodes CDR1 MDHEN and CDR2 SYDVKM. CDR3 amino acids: CASSLGHLDYNEQFF. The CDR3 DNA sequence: TGTGCCAGCAGTTTGGGGCACCTTGACTACAATGAGCAGTTCTTC.

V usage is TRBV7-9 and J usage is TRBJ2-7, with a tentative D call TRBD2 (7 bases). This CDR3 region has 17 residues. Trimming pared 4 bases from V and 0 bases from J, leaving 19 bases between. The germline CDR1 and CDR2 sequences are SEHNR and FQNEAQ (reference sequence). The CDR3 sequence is CASSSGGGLADSYEQYF. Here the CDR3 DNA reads TGTGCCAGCAGCTCAGGAGGGGGTCTAGCGGACTCCTACGAGCAGTACTTC.

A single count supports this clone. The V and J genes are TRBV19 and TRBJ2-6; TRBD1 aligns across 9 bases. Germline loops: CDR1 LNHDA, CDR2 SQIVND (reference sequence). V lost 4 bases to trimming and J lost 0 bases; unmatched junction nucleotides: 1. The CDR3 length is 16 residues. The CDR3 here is CASSNRGLSGANVLTF. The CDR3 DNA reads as TGTGCCAGTAGTAACAGGGGGCTCTCTGGGGCCAACGTCCTGACTTTC.

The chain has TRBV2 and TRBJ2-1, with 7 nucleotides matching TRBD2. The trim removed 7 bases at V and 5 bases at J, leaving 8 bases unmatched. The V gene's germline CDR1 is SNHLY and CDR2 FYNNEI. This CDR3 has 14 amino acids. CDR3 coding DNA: TGTGCCAGCATTGCCGGGACTAACCACAATGAGCAGTTCTTC. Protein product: CASIAGTNHNEQFF.

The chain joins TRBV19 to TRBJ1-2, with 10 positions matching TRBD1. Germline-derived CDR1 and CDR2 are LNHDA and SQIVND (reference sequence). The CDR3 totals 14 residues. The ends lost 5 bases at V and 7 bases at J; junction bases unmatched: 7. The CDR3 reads CASSRDRGRGGYTF. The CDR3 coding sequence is TGTGCCAGTAGTCGCGACAGGGGGCGAGGTGGCTACACCTTC.

The CDR3: CASSLEPGDIYGYTF. Written as DNA, the CDR3 is TGTGCCAGCAGCTTGGAACCAGGCGACATCTATGGCTACACCTTC. The chain has TRBV5-4 and TRBJ1-2; D call uncertain. The CDR3 loop spans 15 amino acids. Trimming pared 0 bases from V and 4 bases from J, leaving 13 bases between. In germline, CDR1 is SGHNT, CDR2 YYREEE (reference sequence). Full variable domain (outside the CDR3, taken from reference TRBV5-4 and TRBJ1-2): ETGVTQSPTHLIKTRGQQVTLRCSSQSGHNTVSWYQQALGQGPQFIFQYYREEENGRGNFPPRFSGLQFPNYSSELNVNALELDDSALYLCASSLEPGDIYGYTFGSGTRLTVV.

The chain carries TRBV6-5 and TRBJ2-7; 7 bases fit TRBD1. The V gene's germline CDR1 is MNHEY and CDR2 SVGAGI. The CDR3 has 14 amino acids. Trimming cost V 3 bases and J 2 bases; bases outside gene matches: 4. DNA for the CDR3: TGTGCCAGCAGTTATTGGGACAGTCCCTACGAGCAGTACTTC. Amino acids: CASSYWDSPYEQYF.

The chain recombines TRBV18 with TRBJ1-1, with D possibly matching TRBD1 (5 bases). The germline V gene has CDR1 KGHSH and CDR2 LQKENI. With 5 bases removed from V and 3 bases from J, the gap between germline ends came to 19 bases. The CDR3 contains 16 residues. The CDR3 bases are TGTGCCAGCTCAACGTTTGCGGGGGGACGAGACACTGAAGCTTTCTTT. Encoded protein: CASSTFAGGRDTEAFF.

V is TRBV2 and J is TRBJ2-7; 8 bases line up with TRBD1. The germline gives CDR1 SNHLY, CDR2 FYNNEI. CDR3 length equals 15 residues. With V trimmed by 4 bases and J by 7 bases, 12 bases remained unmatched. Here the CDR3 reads CASSVMGQATREQYF. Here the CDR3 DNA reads TGTGCCAGCAGTGTCATGGGACAGGCCACCCGGGAGCAGTACTTC.

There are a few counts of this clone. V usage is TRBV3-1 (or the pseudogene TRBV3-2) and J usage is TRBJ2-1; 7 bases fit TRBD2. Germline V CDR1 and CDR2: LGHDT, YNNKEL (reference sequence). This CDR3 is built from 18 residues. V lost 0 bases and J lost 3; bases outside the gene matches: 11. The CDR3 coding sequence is TGTGCCAGCAGCCAAGAAGGGCCCCGTACTAGCGACTACAATGAGCAGTTCTTC. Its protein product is CASSQEGPRTSDYNEQFF.

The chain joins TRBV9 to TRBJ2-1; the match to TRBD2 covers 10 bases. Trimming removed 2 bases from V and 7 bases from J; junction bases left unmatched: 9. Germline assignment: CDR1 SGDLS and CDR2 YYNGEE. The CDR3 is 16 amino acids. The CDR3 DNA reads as TGTGCCAGCAGCGTCCTTTCCGGGACTAGCGCAAATGAGCAGTTCTTC. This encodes CASSVLSGTSANEQFF.